This entry is about one TCR beta chain. The antigen remains undetermined. MiXCR was run by TCRdb on the RT-PCR reads, yielding one entry per CDR3 protein. Of a few hundred thousand distinct CDR3 sequences detected, around a fifth appear once; the ten largest clones hold roughly 10%. The data stem from a study of response to subunit inactivated influenza vaccine. Study results and limitations: It was suggested by the authors that few new T cells are recruited by each seasonal influenza vaccination.

This CDR3 has 15 amino acids. Germline loops: CDR1 LNHDA, CDR2 SQIVND (reference sequence). The V segment lost 5 bases and the J segment 5 bases; nucleotides outside the gene matches: 12. The TCR originated in a man aged 45 to 70 who received an inactivated influenza vaccine. The sequenced sample was PBMCs from blood, obtained 21 months after vaccination. The chain carries TRBV19 and TRBJ2-7, with 7 bases that match TRBD2. CDR3 in amino acids: CASSRAGVPLNEQYF. CDR3 DNA sequence: TGTGCCAGTAGTCGGGCGGGAGTGCCTCTAAACGAGCAGTACTTC.